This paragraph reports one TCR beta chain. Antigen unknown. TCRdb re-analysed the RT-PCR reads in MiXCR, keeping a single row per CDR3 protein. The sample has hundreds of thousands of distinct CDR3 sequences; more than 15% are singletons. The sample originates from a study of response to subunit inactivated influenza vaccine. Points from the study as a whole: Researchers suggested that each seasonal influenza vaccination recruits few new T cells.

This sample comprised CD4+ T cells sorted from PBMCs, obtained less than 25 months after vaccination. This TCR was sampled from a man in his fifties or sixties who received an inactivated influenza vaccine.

The CDR3 DNA is TGTGCCAGCAGCCAAATCGGCAATTCACCCCTCCACTTT. Amino acids: CASSQIGNSPLHF. The J gene is TRBJ1-6, the V gene TRBV3-1; no reliable D call. Trimming took 2 bases from V and 7 from J, leaving 6 bases between them. CDR1 is LGHDT and CDR2 is YNNKEL in the germline V gene (reference sequence). The CDR3 has 13 residues.